Below, 30 T cell receptor beta chains from the same sample are listed, as sequenced in a study of blood T cells in healthy people across ages. Combining a sample-barcoded 5' primer with a J-beta primer mix, a second PCR ran for 7 to 11 cycles. TCRdb itself ran the 5' RACE reads through MiXCR, one entry per CDR3 protein. The data contain fewer than 1.5 million distinct CDR3 sequences, 42% of them singletons. The sample consisted of blood. These TCRs come from a young woman in good health.

The chain is built from TRBV9 and TRBJ2-1; the match to TRBD2 covers 12 bases. The ends lost 4 bases at V and 8 bases at J; junction bases unmatched: 19. The CDR3 is 19 residues long. Germline loops: CDR1 SGDLS, CDR2 YYNGEE. The CDR3: CASSPIGLAGGPWMDEQFF. CDR3 nucleotides: TGTGCCAGCAGCCCGATAGGGCTAGCGGGGGGGCCGTGGATGGATGAGCAGTTCTTC. The full variable domain, with the rest looked up from reference TRBV9 and TRBJ2-1, is DSGVTQTPKHLITATGQRVTLRCSPRSGDLSVYWYQQSLDQGLQFLIQYYNGEERAKGNILERFSAQQFPDLHSELNLSSLELGDSALYFCASSPIGLAGGPWMDEQFFGPGTRLTVL.

The chain is built from TRBV9 and TRBJ1-1; possibly TRBD1 for D (5 bases). CDR1 is SGDLS, CDR2 YYNGEE, per germline. Between the trimmed V and J ends, which lost 4 bases and 1 base, there was a span of 14 bases. The CDR3 runs 15 residues. In nucleotides, the CDR3 is TGTGCCAGCAGCCCGCAAGCGACAGCGAACACTGAAGCTTTCTTT. It yields the protein CASSPQATANTEAFF.

J is TRBJ2-3 and V is TRBV10-2; the D is unclear. With 2 bases removed from V and 0 bases from J, the gap between germline ends came to 9 bases. There are 15 residues in the CDR3. Germline V gene sequence: CDR1 WSHSY, CDR2 SAAADI. For the CDR3, the DNA is TGCGCCAGCAGTGAGGGGCGGTATAGCACAGATACGCAGTATTTT. This encodes CASSEGRYSTDTQYF.

This chain uses TRBV28 with TRBJ2-4, with 10 bases lining up with TRBD2. J lost 0 bases, V lost 2 bases, and 19 bases had no gene match. Germline lookup yields CDR1 MDHEN and CDR2 SYDVKM. The CDR3 covers 22 residues. CDR3 nucleotide sequence: TGTGCCAGCAGTTTACAGATGTTCCCAGCGGGGGGGCAGAACATAGCCAAAAACATTCAGTACTTC. Protein: CASSLQMFPAGGQNIAKNIQYF.

This clonotype was seen a handful of times. The chain couples TRBV7-8 to TRBJ2-1, with 12 bases matching TRBD2. Germline CDR1 SGHVS, CDR2 FQNEAQ. This CDR3 comprises 16 residues. Trimming took 5 bases from V and 3 from J; bases not matched to a gene: 5. CDR3 coding DNA: TGTGCCAGCAGCCGGACTAGCGGGAATATCTACAATGAGCAGTTCTTC. It specifies CASSRTSGNIYNEQFF.

The V call is TRBV2, the J call TRBJ2-3, with D perhaps TRBD1 or TRBD2 (5 bases each). The V end was cut by 8 bases, the J end by 6 bases, with 21 bases between. The CDR3 length is 15 residues. Germline CDR1 and CDR2: SNHLY and FYNNEI. The CDR3 coding sequence is TGTGCCAGCGGGGGTCGGAGGATAGTGGCTGATACGCAGTATTTT. It encodes CASGGRRIVADTQYF.

This clonotype has a handful of counts. The chain is built from TRBV2 and TRBJ1-2, with D unresolved. The CDR3 spans 14 residues. Trimming took 2 bases from V and 3 from J, leaving 10 bases between them. In germline, CDR1 is SNHLY, CDR2 FYNNEI. The CDR3 coding sequence is TGTGCCAGCAGTGAATCGGAAACCTACTATGGCTACACCTTC. It is translated as CASSESETYYGYTF. Variable domain in full (rest from reference TRBV2 and TRBJ1-2): EPEVTQTPSHQVTQMGQEVILRCVPISNHLYFYWYRQILGQKVEFLVSFYNNEISEKSEIFDDQFSVERPDGSNFTLKIRSTKLEDSAMYFCASSESETYYGYTFGSGTRLTVV.

A few counts support this clonotype. The J gene is TRBJ2-1, the V gene TRBV20-1; D is perhaps TRBD1 or TRBD2 (6 bases each). The CDR3 has 14 amino acids. V was pared by 5 bases and J by 4 bases, with 15 bases between. The germline gives CDR1 DFQATT, CDR2 SNEGSKA (reference sequence). This CDR3 is CSAPRGALYNEQFF. The CDR3 coding sequence is TGCAGTGCTCCAAGGGGGGCCCTATACAATGAGCAGTTCTTC.

A single count supports this clonotype. The chain has TRBV16 and TRBJ1-5; D uncertain. Trimming shortened V by 2 bases and J by 2 bases, and 7 bases separated the two germline ends. The CDR3 is 14 residues long. CDR1 KGHSY and CDR2 FQNENV come from the germline V gene. CDR3 bases: TGTGCCAGCAGCCAACAGCAGGGCAATCAGCCCCAGCATTTT. Amino acid sequence: CASSQQQGNQPQHF.

This chain uses TRBV12-3 or TRBV12-4 with TRBJ2-3; D remains unclear. The germline V and J ends were trimmed by 2 bases and 3 bases, with 6 bases remaining between them. The CDR3 totals 13 residues. CDR3 DNA: TGTGCCAGCAGTTTACCTGCGACAGATACGCAGTATTTT. This codes for CASSLPATDTQYF.

The V gene is TRBV9, the J gene TRBJ2-3; 12 nucleotides line up with TRBD2. Germline V gene data show CDR1 as SGDLS and CDR2 as YYNGEE. Trimming removed 3 bases from V and 6 bases from J; junction bases left unmatched: 11. The CDR3 has 17 amino acids. CDR3 DNA: TGTGCCAGCAGCGCGACTGAGACTAGCGGGGGCTGGGATACGCAGTATTTT. Protein sequence: CASSATETSGGWDTQYF.

Here the CDR3 reads CSALPPQRSTDTQYF. For the CDR3, the DNA is TGCAGTGCTCTCCCCCCACAGCGGAGCACAGATACGCAGTATTTT. The chain carries TRBV20-1 and TRBJ2-3, with D possibly TRBD2 on 5 matching bases. Germline V gives CDR1 DFQATT, CDR2 SNEGSKA (reference sequence). The CDR3 extends over 15 amino acids. V gave up 5 bases and J gave up 0 bases, with 15 bases separating them.

This rearrangement joins TRBV3-1 to TRBJ1-2; D is unclear. The CDR3 runs 20 residues. The germline V and J ends were trimmed by 4 bases and 0 bases, with 27 bases remaining between them. Germline values: CDR1 LGHDT, CDR2 YNNKEL (reference sequence). CDR3 amino acids: CASSPQSWAAIVTSNYGYTF. As DNA, the CDR3 is TGTGCCAGCAGCCCTCAGTCATGGGCAGCCATAGTCACATCTAACTATGGCTACACCTTC.

The CDR3: CASSPSNFLGAFF. CDR3 nucleotides: TGCGCCAGCAGCCCAAGTAACTTTCTGGGAGCTTTCTTT. This chain joins TRBV5-1 and TRBJ1-1; D unclear. CDR1 and CDR2 (germline): SGHRS, YFSETQ. The CDR3 is made up of 13 amino acids. V shed 4 bases and J shed 10 bases, with 17 bases lying between them.

A few counts support this clonotype. The chain couples TRBV20-1 to TRBJ2-3, with D hard to call. The CDR3 loop spans 12 amino acids. Germline loops: CDR1 DFQATT, CDR2 SNEGSKA (reference sequence). V was shortened by 4 bases and J by 4 bases, with 9 bases between the two germline ends. The CDR3 bases are TGCAGTGCTATGAGAGCAGCAGATACGCAGTATTTT. Encoded protein: CSAMRAADTQYF.

This chain links TRBV20-1 with TRBJ2-5; TRBD2 matches 11 bases. The end of the DNA aligns better with TRBJ2-7, so the J call may be wrong. The germline gives CDR1 DFQATT, CDR2 SNEGSKA (reference sequence). The CDR3 is 19 residues long. The chain's CDR3 is CSADKLGLAVNLEAAEQYF. Here the CDR3 DNA reads TGCAGTGCTGACAAACTGGGACTAGCGGTTAACCTTGAGGCGGCCGAGCAGTACTTC.

V usage is TRBV4-1 and J usage is TRBJ2-7, with 14 nucleotides matching TRBD2. J gave up 2 bases and V 4 bases, and 22 bases lay outside the gene matches. This CDR3 is 22 amino acids long. The germline CDR1 and CDR2 sequences are MGHRA and YSYEKL. CDR3 coding DNA: TGCGCCAGCAGCCGGCAAGGTGGGACTAGCGGGGGAAACTCTCAACCGGCCTACGAGCAGTACTTC. Amino acid sequence: CASSRQGGTSGGNSQPAYEQYF.

The chain links TRBV5-1 to TRBJ2-4, with 9 positions matching TRBD2. The J call may be in error: the DNA end matches TRBJ2-7 better. The CDR3 sequence is 16 residues long. Looked up from germline, CDR1 is SGHRS and CDR2 is YFSETQ. The CDR3 loop is CASSFSSGEGSYEQYF. Written as DNA, the CDR3 is TGCGCCAGCAGCTTTTCTAGCGGGGAGGGCTCCTACGAGCAGTACTTC.

The chain employs TRBV18 and TRBJ2-5, with a tentative D call TRBD2 (6 bases). Trimming shortened V by 2 bases and J by 2 bases, and 12 bases separated the two germline ends. Germline V gene data show CDR1 as KGHSH and CDR2 as LQKENI. This CDR3 is 15 amino acids long. The CDR3 nucleotides are TGTGCCAGCTCACCAGTCACTAGCTGGCAAGAGACCCAGTACTTC. This gives the protein CASSPVTSWQETQYF.

The chain uses TRBV9 and TRBJ1-1; D ambiguous. This CDR3 contains 13 residues. Germline loops: CDR1 SGDLS, CDR2 YYNGEE. Between the trimmed V and J ends, which lost 4 bases and 4 bases, there was a span of 11 bases. This CDR3 reads CASSPPGSTEAFF. CDR3 nucleotide sequence: TGTGCCAGCAGCCCCCCGGGCTCCACTGAAGCTTTCTTT. The variable domain in full, with the rest retrieved from reference TRBV9 and TRBJ1-1, is DSGVTQTPKHLITATGQRVTLRCSPRSGDLSVYWYQQSLDQGLQFLIQYYNGEERAKGNILERFSAQQFPDLHSELNLSSLELGDSALYFCASSPPGSTEAFFGQGTRLTVV.

V gene TRBV5-1 combines with J gene TRBJ2-5; 7 bases line up with TRBD2. With V trimmed by 6 bases and J by 11 bases, 19 bases remained unmatched. The CDR3 loop spans 15 amino acids. Germline CDR1 and CDR2: SGHRS and YFSETQ. The CDR3 nucleotides read TGCGCCAGCACGGAACCGCTGGGGCGGGAGAATGAGCAGTACTTC. It is translated as CASTEPLGRENEQYF.

Of note for this clonotype: A much more abundant neighbour one base away suggests this may be a read error. V is TRBV7-2 and J is TRBJ2-1; TRBD1 agrees at 7 bases. The last part of the DNA fits TRBJ2-7 better; the J call may be wrong. Per germline, CDR1 SGHTA and CDR2 FQGNSA. The CDR3 extends over 14 amino acids. The CDR3 region has the DNA TGTGCCAGCAGCTGGGGGACAGCAAACAATGAGCAGTACTTC. Amino acid sequence: CASSWGTANNEQYF.

A few counts support this clonotype. This chain joins TRBV29-1 and TRBJ1-2, with D maybe TRBD1 (5 bases). The CDR3 is 13 residues long. The germline V gene encodes CDR1 SQVTM and CDR2 ANQGSEA. V was shortened by 5 bases and J by 8 bases, with 18 bases between the two germline ends. CDR3 nucleotides: TGCAGCGTTTCGACTTGGGACCTAGAAGGCTACACCTTC. Translated: CSVSTWDLEGYTF.

This clonotype has at least ten counts. The chain is built from TRBV6-1 and TRBJ1-5; TRBD1 is a possible D gene (6 bases). Germline-derived CDR1 and CDR2 are MNHNS and SASEGT. V lost 6 bases to trimming and J lost 0 bases, with 18 bases between them. The CDR3 extends over 17 amino acids. CDR3 coding DNA: TGTGCCAGCAGCCCCACGGCTGGGGGCTTTAGCAATCAGCCCCAGCATTTT. This codes for CASSPTAGGFSNQPQHF.

This sequence joins TRBV20-1 and TRBJ1-1; 9 bases map to TRBD1. V shed 8 bases, J shed 12 bases, and the junction held 4 bases outside the gene matches. The CDR3 is 9 residues long. Germline V CDR1 and CDR2: DFQATT, SNEGSKA (reference sequence). The DNA of the CDR3 is TGCAGTTCCGGGACAGGGTCTTTCTTT. Amino acids: CSSGTGSFF.

The rearrangement uses TRBV10-1 and TRBJ2-3, with D perhaps TRBD2 (5 bases). Germline-derived CDR1 and CDR2 are WNHNN and SYGVQD (reference sequence). The CDR3 extends over 12 amino acids. The V end was cut by 7 bases, the J end by 8 bases, with 13 bases between. CDR3 in amino acids: CASTLSEGTQYF. Written as DNA, the CDR3 is TGCGCCAGCACCTTAAGCGAGGGTACGCAGTATTTT.

This clonotype was seen only a few times. This chain connects TRBV14 to TRBJ2-1, with TRBD2 matching 9 bases. The ends lost 5 bases at V and 9 bases at J; junction bases unmatched: 11. Germline V gene lookup returns CDR1 SGHDN and CDR2 FVKESK. CDR3 length equals 15 residues. In nucleotides, the CDR3 is TGTGCCAGCAGCTTATTCGGGACTAGCATAAGTGAGCAGTTCTTC. Translated: CASSLFGTSISEQFF.

The rearrangement joins TRBV15 to TRBJ1-6; TRBD1 matches 10 bases. The CDR3 spans 16 residues. The V segment lost 0 bases and the J segment 9 bases; nucleotides outside the gene matches: 5. Germline loops: CDR1 LNHNV, CDR2 YYDKDF (reference sequence). Here the CDR3 reads CATSREGQGVGSPLHF. The CDR3 DNA follows: TGTGCCACCAGCAGAGAAGGACAGGGGGTTGGTTCACCCCTCCACTTT.

This clonotype was detected once. The chain recombines TRBV6-2 or TRBV6-3 with TRBJ2-1, with TRBD2 identical over 12 bases. Trimming took 10 bases from V and 7 from J; bases not matched to a gene: 26. The CDR3 contains 20 residues. The germline V gene has CDR1 MNHEY and CDR2 SVGEGT. The CDR3 sequence is CATTVTSGLAGITEKNEQFF. The CDR3 DNA reads as TGTGCCACCACAGTTACTTCCGGACTAGCGGGAATCACCGAAAAGAATGAGCAGTTCTTC.

The genes are TRBV29-1 and TRBJ2-2; 7 nucleotides agree with TRBD2. After removal of 0 bases from V and 4 bases from J, the junction contained 5 bases not matched to a gene. Germline V gene lookup returns CDR1 SQVTM and CDR2 ANQGSEA. This CDR3 contains 15 residues. The CDR3 reads CSVEDRGGSTGELFF. In DNA form, the CDR3 reads TGCAGCGTTGAAGATCGGGGCGGGAGCACCGGGGAGCTGTTTTTT.